These 17 T cell receptor beta chains originate from one sample sequenced in a study of blood T cell repertoires in COVID-19 (dated by TCRdb to about 2020). The library was generated by the immunoSEQ multiplex PCR assay. This immuneACCESS table, as held by TCRdb, lists in-frame sequences with V and J called but not all clones. Of the missing ones, under half trace to an unresolved V gene in checked studies; the others have no known cause. A total of more than 150,000 clones appear in this sample, over 75% of them only once. The ten largest clones capture 2.5% to 3.5% of the sample. Source material: peripheral blood. The receptors shown here come from an elderly woman with active or convalescent COVID-19.

J is TRBJ2-5 and V is TRBV6-2 or TRBV6-3; a weak D match, TRBD2 (6 bases). This CDR3 comprises 15 residues. V lost 4 bases and J lost 2, with 14 bases in between. The germline V gene encodes CDR1 MNHEY and CDR2 SVGEGT. CDR3 region: CASSSAGTDQETQYF. In DNA, the CDR3 is TGTGCCAGCAGTTCGGCGGGGACCGATCAAGAGACCCAGTACTTC.

This chain connects TRBV15 to TRBJ1-5, with D perhaps TRBD1 (6 bases). Germline V gives CDR1 LNHNV, CDR2 YYDKDF (reference sequence). Trimming removed 1 base at V and 4 bases at J, with 14 bases between. This CDR3 contains 16 residues. CDR3 in amino acids: CATSRGGTRGNQPQHF. The DNA for the CDR3 is TGTGCCACCAGCAGAGGAGGTACCAGGGGAAATCAGCCCCAGCATTTT.

The chain links TRBV5-1 to TRBJ2-7; the match to TRBD1 covers 8 bases. The CDR3 sequence is 14 residues long. Germline V gene sequence: CDR1 SGHRS, CDR2 YFSETQ. The V segment lost 7 bases and the J segment 3 bases; nucleotides outside the gene matches: 9. The CDR3 region is CASGPGQAFYEQYF. DNA of the CDR3: TGCGCCAGCGGCCCGGGACAGGCGTTCTACGAGCAGTACTTC.

The rearrangement uses TRBV6-2 or TRBV6-3 and TRBJ1-4, with D possibly TRBD1 on 5 matching bases. CDR1 is MNHEY and CDR2 is SVGEGT in the germline V gene. Between the trimmed V and J ends, which lost 2 bases and 3 bases, there was a span of 10 bases. This CDR3 is built from 15 residues. The CDR3 loop is CASSYKGLPNEKLFF. CDR3 nucleotide sequence: TGTGCCAGCAGTTACAAGGGGTTACCTAATGAAAAACTGTTTTTT.

The V call is TRBV7-9, the J call TRBJ2-6, with D unresolved. Germline lookup yields CDR1 SEHNR and CDR2 FQNEAQ (reference sequence). Deletions cut 6 bases from V and 0 bases from J, with 3 bases between. The CDR3 has 13 amino acids. The CDR3 region is CASSYSGANVLTF. CDR3 sequence (DNA): TGTGCCAGCAGTTACTCTGGGGCCAACGTCCTGACTTTC.

V is TRBV19 and J is TRBJ2-6, with D possibly being TRBD2 (5 bases). Per germline, CDR1 LNHDA and CDR2 SQIVND (reference sequence). CDR3 length: 21 amino acids. V lost 3 bases and J 5 bases, leaving 29 bases between the germline ends. The CDR3 nucleotides read TGTGCCAGTAGTATGGCGAGTGAGGTGTCGGGGTGGGGTTTTCGGGCCAACGTCCTGACTTTC. Encoded protein: CASSMASEVSGWGFRANVLTF.

CDR3 nucleotide sequence: TGCAGTGGTAGTGGCGGCGTCAACAATCAGCCCCAGCATTTT. Translated: CSGSGGVNNQPQHF. The rearrangement links TRBV20-1 to TRBJ1-5; unclear D gene. The CDR3 covers 14 residues. CDR1 is DFQATT, CDR2 SNEGSKA, per germline (reference sequence). V shed 7 bases and J shed 3 bases, with 16 bases lying between them.

The chain uses TRBV5-1 and TRBJ2-1; possible D gene TRBD1, 6 bases. V was pared by 2 bases and J by 5 bases, with 14 bases between. The V gene's germline CDR1 is SGHRS and CDR2 YFSETQ. This CDR3 contains 15 residues. CDR3 region: CASSLSGQSHNEQFF. DNA of the CDR3: TGCGCCAGCAGCTTATCGGGACAAAGCCACAATGAGCAGTTCTTC.

The chain couples TRBV2 to TRBJ2-2; 7 bases fit TRBD1. CDR3 length: 17 residues. Unmatched junction bases numbered 8, after V lost 3 bases and J lost 1 base. Germline lookup yields CDR1 SNHLY and CDR2 FYNNEI. The CDR3 reads CASSEIGTAGNTGELFF. DNA of the CDR3: TGTGCCAGCAGTGAGATCGGGACAGCAGGGAACACCGGGGAGCTGTTTTTT.

The chain is built from TRBV7-2 and TRBJ1-5, with 10 bases matching TRBD1. The germline V gene has CDR1 SGHTA and CDR2 FQGNSA. Germline trimming cut 4 bases from V and 2 bases from J; bases unmatched to any gene: 2. The CDR3 totals 15 residues. CDR3 sequence (DNA): TGTGCCAGCAGCTCCGGGACAGGGGGCAATCAGCCCCAGCATTTT. Residues: CASSSGTGGNQPQHF.

The J gene is TRBJ2-2, the V gene TRBV9, with 9 bases matching TRBD1. The CDR3 is 16 residues long. Germline lookup yields CDR1 SGDLS and CDR2 YYNGEE. V was pared by 3 bases and J by 0 bases, with 3 bases of the junction left unmatched. CDR3 protein: CASSARQGANTGELFF. DNA of the CDR3: TGTGCCAGCAGCGCTAGACAGGGGGCGAACACCGGGGAGCTGTTTTTT.

J is TRBJ1-1 and V is TRBV5-1, with TRBD1 matching over 7 bases. This CDR3 has 15 residues. The ends lost 4 bases at V and 0 bases at J; junction bases unmatched: 6. The germline V gene encodes CDR1 SGHRS and CDR2 YFSETQ. CDR3 amino acids: CASSPPGQMNTEAFF. CDR3 nucleotides: TGCGCCAGCAGCCCACCGGGACAGATGAACACTGAAGCTTTCTTT.

The genes are TRBV29-1 and TRBJ1-1; TRBD1 aligns across 12 bases. Germline CDR1 is SQVTM and CDR2 is ANQGSEA. CDR3 length: 14 residues. V shed 6 bases and J 4 bases; nucleotides not matched to a gene: 6. The CDR3 DNA reads as TGCAGCGTCCACGGGGACAGGGGGCGCACTGAAGCTTTCTTT. It is translated as CSVHGDRGRTEAFF.

This chain uses TRBV5-6 with TRBJ1-6, with TRBD1 as a possible D gene (6 bases). Trimming took off 1 base at V and 10 bases at J, with 15 bases between the two ends. This CDR3 contains 15 residues. Germline values: CDR1 SGHDT, CDR2 YYEEEE. As DNA, the CDR3 is TGTGCCAGCAGCTTGCCGGGGGGCGCGTGGTCACCCCTCCACTTT. Its translation: CASSLPGGAWSPLHF.

The genes are TRBV7-2 and TRBJ1-1, with TRBD1 as a possible D gene (5 bases). V lost 5 bases to trimming and J lost 6 bases, with 10 bases between them. There are 12 residues in the CDR3. The germline V gene encodes CDR1 SGHTA and CDR2 FQGNSA. The CDR3 loop reads CASSLRVPEAFF. CDR3 DNA: TGTGCCAGCAGCCTCAGGGTTCCTGAAGCTTTCTTT.

DNA of the CDR3: TGTGCCAGTAGTATGGGACATGGGACAAATCAGCCCCAGCATTTT. As protein: CASSMGHGTNQPQHF. The V call is TRBV19, the J call TRBJ1-5, with D possibly TRBD1 on 6 matching bases. Germline CDR1 reads LNHDA; CDR2 reads SQIVND (reference sequence). V gave up 3 bases and J gave up 4 bases, with 13 bases separating them. The CDR3 is 15 amino acids.

The V gene is TRBV12-5, the J gene TRBJ2-3; TRBD2 agrees at 7 bases. The germline CDR1 and CDR2 sequences are LGHNT and FRNRAP. The V segment lost 2 bases and the J segment 3 bases; nucleotides outside the gene matches: 17. The CDR3 runs 19 residues. CDR3 sequence: CASGLSYLKGGNRTDTQYF. CDR3 coding DNA: TGTGCTAGTGGTTTGTCCTACCTAAAGGGAGGGAATAGAACAGATACGCAGTATTTT.